Shown below are 13 T cell receptor beta chains from a single sample sequenced in a study of cytomegalovirus exposure and HLA in healthy donors. Using immunoSEQ multiplex PCR, the repertoire was profiled, and TCRdb retains in-frame clones only, with some absent. The sample shows around 190,000 clones, 85% of them seen only once. The sample comprised PBMCs. The receptors were gathered from a man aged 18 to 29 in good health and CMV-seropositive.

V and J are TRBV19 and TRBJ1-1; the match to TRBD1 covers 7 bases. Germline values: CDR1 LNHDA, CDR2 SQIVND (reference sequence). Trimming removed 7 bases from V and 0 bases from J; junction bases left unmatched: 5. The CDR3 covers 14 residues. Written as DNA, the CDR3 is TGTGCCAGTAAAGGGACAGATCTGAACACTGAAGCTTTCTTT. Amino acids: CASKGTDLNTEAFF.

The CDR3 is CASSLDPSSYNEQFF. In DNA, the CDR3 is TGTGCCAGCAGCTTAGACCCCAGCTCCTACAATGAGCAGTTCTTC. The chain links TRBV11-2 to TRBJ2-1; D is uncertain. CDR1 is SGHAT and CDR2 is FQNNGV in the germline V gene. Deletions cut 0 bases from V and 0 bases from J, with 6 bases between. This CDR3 is 15 amino acids long. Looking up the rest from reference TRBV11-2 and TRBJ2-1 gives the full variable domain: EAGVAQSPRYKIIEKRQSVAFWCNPISGHATLYWYQQILGQGPKLLIQFQNNGVVDDSQLPKDRFSAERLKGVDSTLKIQPAKLEDSAVYLCASSLDPSSYNEQFFGPGTRLTVL.

This sequence joins TRBV4-1 and TRBJ1-4; 9 bases line up with TRBD1. This CDR3 region has 15 residues. The germline V gene has CDR1 MGHRA and CDR2 YSYEKL. The ends lost 1 base at V and 5 bases at J; junction bases unmatched: 2. CDR3 sequence reads: CASSQADRGNEKLFF. The CDR3 nucleotides are TGCGCCAGCAGCCAAGCGGACAGGGGAAATGAAAAACTGTTTTTT.

V usage is TRBV19 and J usage is TRBJ1-2; D uncertain. Trimming cost V 5 bases and J 8 bases, with 12 bases left between them. The CDR3 contains 12 residues. In germline, CDR1 is LNHDA, CDR2 SQIVND (reference sequence). The CDR3 is CASSLDMGGYTF. DNA of the CDR3: TGTGCCAGTAGTCTCGACATGGGCGGCTACACCTTC.

CDR3 loop: CASIPQGTDTQYF. The CDR3 DNA sequence: TGTGCCAGTATCCCACAGGGGACAGATACGCAGTATTTT. The chain employs TRBV19 and TRBJ2-3, with 7 bases lining up with TRBD1. Germline V lookup: CDR1 LNHDA, CDR2 SQIVND (reference sequence). This CDR3 has 13 amino acids. The V segment lost 7 bases and the J segment 3 bases; nucleotides outside the gene matches: 4.

The chain has TRBV30 and TRBJ2-2; 9 bases fit TRBD1. The CDR3 spans 14 residues. Germline values: CDR1 GTSNPN, CDR2 SVGIG (reference sequence). V trimming: 0 bases; J trimming: 6 bases; junction bases outside the gene matches: 2. The CDR3 reads CAWSVQGAAGELFF. For the CDR3, the DNA is TGTGCCTGGAGTGTACAGGGGGCCGCCGGGGAGCTGTTTTTT.

The chain carries TRBV7-9 and TRBJ2-2; D is unclear. This CDR3 is built from 15 residues. Germline loops: CDR1 SEHNR, CDR2 FQNEAQ (reference sequence). V dropped 3 bases and J dropped 0 bases, with 8 bases sitting between them. The CDR3 loop is CASSFREPNTGELFF. The CDR3 DNA is TGTGCCAGCAGCTTTCGCGAGCCGAACACCGGGGAGCTGTTTTTT.

The V call is TRBV10-3, the J call TRBJ1-1; D not certain. The CDR3 is 15 amino acids. The V end lost 0 bases, the J end lost 5 bases, and 13 bases lay between the germline ends. Germline values: CDR1 ENHRY, CDR2 SYGVKD. The CDR3 loop is CAISESSSVTTEAFF. The CDR3 nucleotides are TGTGCCATCAGTGAGTCGAGTTCGGTTACGACTGAAGCTTTCTTT.

The chain recombines TRBV27 with TRBJ2-7; weak D call: TRBD1 (5 bases). This CDR3 is built from 12 residues. Trimming shortened V by 5 bases and J by 6 bases, and 11 bases separated the two germline ends. CDR1 is MNHEY, CDR2 SMNVEV, per germline (reference sequence). CDR3 sequence: CASSPSGIEQYF. The CDR3 nucleotides are TGTGCCAGCAGTCCCTCAGGGATCGAGCAGTACTTC.

The V call is TRBV29-1, the J call TRBJ1-4; D gene uncertain. Deletions cut 0 bases from V and 7 bases from J, with 9 bases between. The germline gives CDR1 SQVTM, CDR2 ANQGSEA. The CDR3 sequence is 13 residues long. CDR3 bases: TGCAGCGTTGAAGAGGCTGATTTTGAAAAACTGTTTTTT. Its translation is CSVEEADFEKLFF. The complete variable domain, with remaining parts taken from reference TRBV29-1 and TRBJ1-4, reads SAVISQKPSRDICQRGTSLTIQCQVDSQVTMMFWYRQQPGQSLTLIATANQGSEATYESGFVIDKFPISRPNLTFSTLTVSNMSPEDSSIYLCSVEEADFEKLFFGSGTQLSVL.

This chain uses TRBV7-3 with TRBJ2-5; TRBD2 agrees at 8 bases. The germline CDR1 and CDR2 sequences are SGHTA and FQGTGA. The CDR3 contains 15 residues. V gave up 1 base and J gave up 4 bases; unmatched junction bases: 5. The CDR3 spells CASSLNGLAGETQYF. The CDR3 region has the DNA TGTGCCAGCAGCTTAAATGGGCTAGCGGGAGAGACCCAGTACTTC.

The chain is built from TRBV2 and TRBJ1-1, with D possibly being TRBD1 (5 bases). This CDR3 has 16 residues. V was shortened by 6 bases and J by 0 bases, with 17 bases between the two germline ends. The germline gives CDR1 SNHLY, CDR2 FYNNEI. The CDR3 DNA reads as TGTGCCAGCAGCGCAAAGAGCCAGGGTTTGAACACTGAAGCTTTCTTT. This codes for CASSAKSQGLNTEAFF.

This clone was recorded only once. The chain combines TRBV5-1 with TRBJ2-3, with 9 bases aligning to TRBD2. The germline V gene encodes CDR1 SGHRS and CDR2 YFSETQ. The CDR3 runs to 16 residues. V lost 1 base to trimming and J lost 0 bases; unmatched junction nucleotides: 3. CDR3 residues: CASSLPTSGSTDTQYF. Written as DNA, the CDR3 is TGCGCCAGCAGCTTGCCGACTAGCGGTAGCACAGATACGCAGTATTTT.